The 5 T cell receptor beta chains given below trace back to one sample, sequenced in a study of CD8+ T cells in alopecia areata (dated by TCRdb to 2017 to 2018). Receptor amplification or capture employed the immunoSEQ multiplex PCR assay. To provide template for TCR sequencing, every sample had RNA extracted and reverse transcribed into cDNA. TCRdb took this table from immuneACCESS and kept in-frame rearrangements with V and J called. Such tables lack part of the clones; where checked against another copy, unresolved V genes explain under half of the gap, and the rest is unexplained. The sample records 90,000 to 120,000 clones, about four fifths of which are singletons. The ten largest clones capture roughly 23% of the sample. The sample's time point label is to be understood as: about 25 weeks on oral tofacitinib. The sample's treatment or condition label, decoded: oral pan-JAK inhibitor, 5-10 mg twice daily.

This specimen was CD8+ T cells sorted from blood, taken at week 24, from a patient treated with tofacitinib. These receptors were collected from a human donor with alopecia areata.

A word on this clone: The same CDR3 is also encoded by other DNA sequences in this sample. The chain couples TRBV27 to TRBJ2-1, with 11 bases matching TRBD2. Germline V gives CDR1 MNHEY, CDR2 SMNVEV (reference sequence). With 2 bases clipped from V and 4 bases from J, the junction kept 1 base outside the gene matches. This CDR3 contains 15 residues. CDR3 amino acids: CASSLGTSGYNEQFF. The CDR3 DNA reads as TGTGCCAGCAGTTTAGGGACTAGCGGATACAATGAGCAGTTCTTC.

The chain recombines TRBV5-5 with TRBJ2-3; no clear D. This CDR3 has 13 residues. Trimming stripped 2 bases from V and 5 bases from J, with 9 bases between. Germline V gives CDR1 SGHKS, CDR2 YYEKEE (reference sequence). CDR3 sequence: CASSFGQEDTQYF. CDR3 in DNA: TGTGCCAGCAGCTTTGGCCAAGAAGATACGCAGTATTTT. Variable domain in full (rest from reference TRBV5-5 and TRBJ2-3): DAGVTQSPTHLIKTRGQQVTLRCSPISGHKSVSWYQQVLGQGPQFIFQYYEKEERGRGNFPDRFSARQFPNYSSELNVNALLLGDSALYLCASSFGQEDTQYFGPGTRLTVL.

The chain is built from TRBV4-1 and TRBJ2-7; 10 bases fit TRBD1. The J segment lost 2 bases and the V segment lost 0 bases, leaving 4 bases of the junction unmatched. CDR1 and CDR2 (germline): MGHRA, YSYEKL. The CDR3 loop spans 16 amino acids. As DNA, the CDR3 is TGCGCCAGCAGCCAAGATCGGGACAGGGGAACCTACGAGCAGTACTTC. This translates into CASSQDRDRGTYEQYF.

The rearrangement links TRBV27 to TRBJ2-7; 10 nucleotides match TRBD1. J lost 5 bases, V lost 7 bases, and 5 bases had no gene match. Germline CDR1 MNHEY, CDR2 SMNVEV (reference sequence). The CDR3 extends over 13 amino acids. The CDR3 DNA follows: TGTGCCAGCACCCAGACAGGGGGCGACGAGCAGTACTTC. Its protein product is CASTQTGGDEQYF.

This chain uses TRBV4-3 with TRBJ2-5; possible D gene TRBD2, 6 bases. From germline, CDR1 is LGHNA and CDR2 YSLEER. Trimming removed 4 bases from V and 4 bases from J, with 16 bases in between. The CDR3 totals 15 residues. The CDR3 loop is CASSPGGAIGETQYF. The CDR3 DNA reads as TGCGCCAGCAGCCCCGGAGGGGCGATTGGAGAGACCCAGTACTTC.